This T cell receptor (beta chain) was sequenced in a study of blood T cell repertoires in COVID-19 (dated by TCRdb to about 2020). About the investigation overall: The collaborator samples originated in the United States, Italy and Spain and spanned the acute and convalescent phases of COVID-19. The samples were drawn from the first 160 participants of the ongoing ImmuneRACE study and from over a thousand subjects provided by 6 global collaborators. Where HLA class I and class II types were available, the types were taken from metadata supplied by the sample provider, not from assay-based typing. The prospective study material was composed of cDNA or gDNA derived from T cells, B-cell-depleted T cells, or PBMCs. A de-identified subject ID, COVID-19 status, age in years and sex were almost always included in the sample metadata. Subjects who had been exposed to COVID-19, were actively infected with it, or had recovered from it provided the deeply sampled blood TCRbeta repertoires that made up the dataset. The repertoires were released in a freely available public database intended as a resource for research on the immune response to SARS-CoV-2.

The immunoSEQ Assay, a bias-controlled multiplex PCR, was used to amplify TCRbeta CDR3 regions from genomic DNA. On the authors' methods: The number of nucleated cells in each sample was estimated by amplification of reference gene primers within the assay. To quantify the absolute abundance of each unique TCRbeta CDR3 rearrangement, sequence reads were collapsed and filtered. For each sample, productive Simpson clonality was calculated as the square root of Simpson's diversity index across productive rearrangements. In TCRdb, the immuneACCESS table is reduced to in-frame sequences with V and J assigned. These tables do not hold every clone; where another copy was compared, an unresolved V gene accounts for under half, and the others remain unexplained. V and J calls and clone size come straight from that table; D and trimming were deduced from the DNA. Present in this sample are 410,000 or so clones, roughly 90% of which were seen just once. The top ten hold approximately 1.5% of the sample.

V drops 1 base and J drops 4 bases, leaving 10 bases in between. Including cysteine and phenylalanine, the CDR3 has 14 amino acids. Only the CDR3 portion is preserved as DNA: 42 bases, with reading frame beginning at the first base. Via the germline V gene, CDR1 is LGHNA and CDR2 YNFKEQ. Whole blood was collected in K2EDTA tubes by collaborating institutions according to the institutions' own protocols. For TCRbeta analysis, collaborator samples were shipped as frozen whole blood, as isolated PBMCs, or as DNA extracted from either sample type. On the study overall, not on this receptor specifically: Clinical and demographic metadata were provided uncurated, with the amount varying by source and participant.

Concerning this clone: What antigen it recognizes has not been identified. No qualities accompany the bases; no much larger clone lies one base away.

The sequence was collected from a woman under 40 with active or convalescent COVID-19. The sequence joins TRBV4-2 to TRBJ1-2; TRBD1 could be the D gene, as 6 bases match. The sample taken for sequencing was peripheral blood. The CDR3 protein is CASSQVGGSYGYTF. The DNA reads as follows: TGTGCCAGCAGCCAAGTTGGGGGCTCCTATGGCTACACCTTC.